This T cell receptor beta chain appears in the sequencing data of a study of cytomegalovirus exposure and HLA in healthy donors. PCR primers comprised 60 Vbeta and 13 Jbeta primers. Using immunoSEQ multiplex PCR, the repertoire was profiled, and TCRdb retains in-frame clones only, with some absent. The sample has 130,000 or so clones, approximately 82% seen once; the top ten hold approximately 3.1%. Trimming took 0 bases from V and 2 from J, leaving 13 bases between them. Looked up from germline, CDR1 is MGHRA and CDR2 is YSYEKL. The CDR3 length is 16 residues. The rearrangement joins TRBV4-1 to TRBJ2-5, with D perhaps matching TRBD2 (5 bases). The receptor was isolated from a woman aged 18-35 years in good health and CMV-seropositive. Material: PBMCs. The CDR3 bases are TGCGCCAGCAGCCAAGAGCCCCCCACGGGGCAAGAGACCCAGTACTTC. Amino acid sequence: CASSQEPPTGQETQYF.